The 4 T cell receptor beta chains reported below all come from one sample, sequenced in a study of blood T cell repertoires in COVID-19. The data were produced by immunoSEQ multiplex PCR, yet TCRdb's version contains in-frame clones alone and is incomplete. Of roughly 80,000 clones in the sample, approximately 91% were seen once. The sample taken for sequencing was peripheral blood. The receptor set was obtained from a woman aged 80 or over with acute or convalescent COVID-19.

The V call is TRBV11-2, the J call TRBJ2-3, with a tentative D call TRBD2 (6 bases). Germline values: CDR1 SGHAT, CDR2 FQNNGV. CDR3 length: 13 amino acids. Between the trimmed V and J ends, which lost 8 bases and 4 bases, there was a span of 13 bases. CDR3 in DNA: TGTGCCAGCTCCGGGACTTCCGCAGATACGCAGTATTTT. Protein product: CASSGTSADTQYF.

J is TRBJ2-1 and V is TRBV10-1, with TRBD1 matching 10 bases. Germline trimming cut 2 bases from V and 2 bases from J; bases unmatched to any gene: 6. This CDR3 has 17 residues. In germline, CDR1 is WNHNN, CDR2 SYGVQD (reference sequence). In DNA form, the CDR3 reads TGCGCCAGCAGTGAGAGGGGAGGACAGGGGGCCTACAATGAGCAGTTCTTC. This sequence encodes CASSERGGQGAYNEQFF.

The chain employs TRBV4-1 and TRBJ1-5, with TRBD1 matching 8 bases. Unmatched junction bases numbered 1, after V lost 1 base and J lost 5 bases. CDR3 size: 14 residues. Germline V lookup: CDR1 MGHRA, CDR2 YSYEKL. The chain's CDR3 is CASSQVDRDQPQHF. The CDR3 nucleotides read TGCGCCAGCAGCCAAGTGGACAGGGATCAGCCCCAGCATTTT.

The V call is TRBV10-3, the J call TRBJ1-4, with a possible D match to TRBD1 (6 bases). Germline lookup yields CDR1 ENHRY and CDR2 SYGVKD. The V and J ends lost 0 bases and 2 bases respectively, with 10 bases between them. The CDR3 totals 16 residues. CDR3 DNA: TGTGCCATCAGTGAGTCGGACAGTTCGACTAATGAAAAACTGTTTTTT. It specifies CAISESDSSTNEKLFF.